A selection of T cell receptor beta chains follows, all from one sample in a study of blood T cells in healthy people across ages. Each CDR3 protein is one row after TCRdb ran MiXCR on the 5' RACE reads. In the table there are 1.5 million to 2 million distinct CDR3 sequences, 28% of which are singletons. Sequencing was done on a sample of blood. These receptors all stem from a woman aged 25 to 45 in good health. Both conserved end residues are part of each CDR3. Fields, in order: J gene, CDR3 length, V gene, clone size, D gene, CDR3 DNA, CDR3 protein. A D gene is named only where the DNA matches it firmly. For some rows the clone size is stated as once, few or many, or as a class when expanded; others skip it.

>TRBJ2-7|13|TRBV27|few|TRBD1
TGTGCCAACCAGTCGACAGGGCGATACGAGCAGTACTTC
CANQSTGRYEQYF
>TRBJ2-5|12|TRBV20-1|many|NA
TGCAGTGCTAGAGGACTCCCAGAGACCCAGTACTTC
CSARGLPETQYF
>TRBJ2-3|16|TRBV29-1|NA|NA
TGCAGCGTCGATCAGGTAGCGGTGAGAGACACAGATACGCAGTATTTT
CSVDQVAVRDTDTQYF
>TRBJ2-2|16|TRBV5-1|few|TRBD1
TGCGCCAGCAGCTTCGGGACAGGGGGCGCATCCGGGGAGCTGTTTTTT
CASSFGTGGASGELFF
>TRBJ2-5|13|TRBV9|NA|NA
TGTGCCAGCAACGGAGGGGGTCGGGAGACCCAGTACTTC
CASNGGGRETQYF
>TRBJ1-2|14|TRBV5-1|few|TRBD1
TGCGCCAGCAGCACTGACAGGGGGGCAAATGGCTACACCTTC
CASSTDRGANGYTF
>TRBJ1-1|13|TRBV6-1|NA|NA
TGTGCCAGCAACCGGGTCCGGGACACTGAAGCTTTCTTT
CASNRVRDTEAFF
>TRBJ1-6|13|TRBV6-1|NA|NA
TGTGCCAGCAGTGAACAGAGCCAGGCACCCCTCCACTTT
CASSEQSQAPLHF
>TRBJ2-1|15|TRBV6-2/TRBV6-3|NA|TRBD2
TGTGCCAGCAGTTACACCGGACTAGCGGGACAAGAGCAGTTCTTC
CASSYTGLAGQEQFF
>TRBJ2-3|18|TRBV9|NA|NA
TGTGCCAGCAGCGTAGGAGGAGGCCGCCGGCCTAGCACAGATACGCAGTATTTT
CASSVGGGRRPSTDTQYF
>TRBJ2-1|11|TRBV12-3/TRBV12-4|many|NA
TGTGCCAGCAGTTTATCGAGCGAGCAGTTCTTC
CASSLSSEQFF
>TRBJ2-7|15|TRBV7-2|NA|NA
TGTGCCAGCACCGGTGGCAGGGGGGCCGTCAATGAGCAGTACTTC
CASTGGRGAVNEQYF
>TRBJ2-7|16|TRBV20-1|NA|TRBD2
TGCAGTGCTAGAGAAGGAGGACTAGCGATCTCCTACGAGCAGTACTTC
CSAREGGLAISYEQYF
>TRBJ1-1|13|TRBV12-3/TRBV12-4|NA|NA
TGTGCCACCAGGGGAACCATGAACACTGAAGCTTTCTTT
CATRGTMNTEAFF
>TRBJ2-5|16|TRBV5-1|NA|NA
TGCGCCAGCAGCTTGGTCGGGCAGCCCAACCAAGAGACCCAGTACTTC
CASSLVGQPNQETQYF
>TRBJ2-1|17|TRBV6-2/TRBV6-3|NA|TRBD2
TGTGCCAGCAGTTTCCAGTCGACTAGCCCTAATCGGAATGAGCAGTTCTTC
CASSFQSTSPNRNEQFF
>TRBJ2-7|19|TRBV10-3|NA|NA
TGTGCCATCAGTGACCTCCGGACAGGAGGGGCGGGAGGTACCTACGAGCAGTACTTC
CAISDLRTGGAGGTYEQYF
>TRBJ2-1|14|TRBV18|few|NA
TGTGCCAGCTTCCCGGGCCTGCAATACAATGAGCAGTTCTTC
CASFPGLQYNEQFF
>TRBJ2-3|17|TRBV19|NA|TRBD2
TGTGCCAGTAGTATCCCCCCTACGCGGGGGGGCGCAGATACGCAGTATTTT
CASSIPPTRGGADTQYF
>TRBJ2-1|15|TRBV6-6|NA|TRBD2
TGTGCCAGCAGATCGACTAGCGGGAAAAGGAATGAGCAGTTCTTC
CASRSTSGKRNEQFF
>TRBJ2-2|13|TRBV27|few|NA
TGTGCCAGCACCCTGAGGGGATCCGGGGAGCTGTTTTTT
CASTLRGSGELFF
>TRBJ2-7|15|TRBV18|many|NA
TGTGCCAGCTCACCCCCCGGGGTAGCATCCTACGAGCAGTACTTC
CASSPPGVASYEQYF
>TRBJ2-5|15|TRBV5-1|NA|NA
TGCGCCAGCAGCTTGGTGGGGGCCCCGGAAGAGACCCAGTACTTC
CASSLVGAPEETQYF
>TRBJ1-1|13|TRBV6-1|NA|TRBD1
TGTTCCTCATCGACAGGGCGGATTACTGAAGCTTTCTTT
CSSSTGRITEAFF
>TRBJ2-3|16|TRBV4-1|NA|TRBD1
TGCGCCAGCAGCCAAGGGGCAGGGGGCGCCACAGATACGCAGTATTTT
CASSQGAGGATDTQYF
>TRBJ2-1|12|TRBV10-3|medium-sized|NA
TGTGCCATCAGTGAGTCGAACAATGAGCAGTTCTTC
CAISESNNEQFF
>TRBJ2-5|13|TRBV6-5|many|NA
TGTGCCAGCAGTTCTCCGGGGGCAGAGACCCAGTACTTC
CASSSPGAETQYF
>TRBJ1-1|11|TRBV6-6|many|NA
TGTGCCAGCGGCGCGGGGACTGAAGCTTTCTTT
CASGAGTEAFF
>TRBJ2-3|13|TRBV20-1|NA|NA
TGCAGTGCCCCCCCCTCCGGTACAGATACGCAGTATTTT
CSAPPSGTDTQYF
>TRBJ2-5|13|TRBV12-3/TRBV12-4|many|NA
TGTGCCAGCAGCCCCCATAGGGGAGAGACCCAGTACTTC
CASSPHRGETQYF
>TRBJ1-4|14|TRBV2|NA|NA
TGTGCCAGCAGGGAGCAAAGGACGAATGAAAAACTGTTTTTT
CASREQRTNEKLFF
>TRBJ1-6|14|TRBV2|NA|NA
TGTGCCAGCCGTAGGCGGGACGGAAATTCACCCCTCCACTTT
CASRRRDGNSPLHF
>TRBJ2-3|14|TRBV2|NA|NA
TGTGCCAGCGGGCGGCTGGCTAGCACAGATACGCAGTATTTT
CASGRLASTDTQYF
>TRBJ1-1|18|TRBV5-1|NA|TRBD1
TGCGCCAGCAGCTTGGCGACAGGGGGCTGGGGAATGAACACTGAAGCTTTCTTT
CASSLATGGWGMNTEAFF
>TRBJ1-5|15|TRBV4-1|NA|NA
TGCGCCAGCAGCCTAGGGTACAGCAGCAATCAGCCCCAGCATTTT
CASSLGYSSNQPQHF
>TRBJ2-1|17|TRBV5-1|NA|TRBD2
TGCGCCAGCAGCTTGGCGGTCGCGGGGGGCTTCCACAATGAGCAGTTCTTC
CASSLAVAGGFHNEQFF
>TRBJ1-5|17|TRBV5-1|NA|TRBD1
TGCGCCAGCAGCTTGGAGACCGGGACAGGGGACAATCAGCCCCAGCATTTT
CASSLETGTGDNQPQHF
>TRBJ2-3|16|TRBV20-1|NA|TRBD2
TGCAGTGCTGGCCCAAGGAGCGGGGGGGCTTCAGATACGCAGTATTTT
CSAGPRSGGASDTQYF
>TRBJ1-1|12|TRBV29-1|NA|TRBD1
TGCAGCGTTGAGACACAGGGGACTGAAGCTTTCTTT
CSVETQGTEAFF
>TRBJ2-5|14|TRBV6-5|many|NA
TGTGCCAGCAGTTACTCGTGGCAGAAGGAGACCCAGTACTTC
CASSYSWQKETQYF
>TRBJ2-1|13|TRBV15|few|NA
TGTGCCACCAGCAGAGGGTCTCCGGATGAGCAGTTCTTC
CATSRGSPDEQFF
>TRBJ1-1|14|TRBV10-3|few|NA
TGTGCCATCAGTGATAGGGCGGTCGACACTGAAGCTTTCTTT
CAISDRAVDTEAFF
>TRBJ1-3|15|TRBV12-3/TRBV12-4|NA|NA
TGTGCCAGCAGTCCAGACCTACGGACTGGAAACACCATATATTTT
CASSPDLRTGNTIYF
>TRBJ1-1|14|TRBV15|few|NA
TGTGCCGCCAGCAGAGATACTACGAACGCAGGAGCTTTCTTT
CAASRDTTNAGAFF
>TRBJ2-7|15|TRBV7-6|few|TRBD2
TGTGCCAGCACCGTGGGTAGCGGGGGGTACTACGAGCAGTACTTC
CASTVGSGGYYEQYF
>TRBJ2-5|13|TRBV3-1|few|NA
TGTGCCAGCAGCCGAGTGTGGGGAGAGACCCAGTACTTC
CASSRVWGETQYF
>TRBJ2-3|13|TRBV20-1|few|TRBD2
TGCAGTGCTACTAGACTAGCTACAGATACTCAGTATTTT
CSATRLATDTQYF
>TRBJ2-1|13|TRBV10-1|many|TRBD1
TGCGCCAGCAGTGACTCAGGGGGCAATGAGCAGTTCTTC
CASSDSGGNEQFF
>TRBJ2-3|14|TRBV7-2|few|NA
TGTGCCAGCAGTGCGGCCGGCCCTGGAGATACGCAGTATTTT
CASSAAGPGDTQYF
>TRBJ2-7|14|TRBV14|NA|NA
TGTGCCAGCAGCCAAAAGACCTACCCCTACGAGCAGTACTTC
CASSQKTYPYEQYF
>TRBJ1-4|14|TRBV7-9|NA|NA
TGTGCCAGCCGGATACAGGGAACTAATGAAAAACTGTTTTTT
CASRIQGTNEKLFF
>TRBJ1-4|17|TRBV27|few|NA
TGTGCCAGCAGTTTATCCCAGGGCGCGGCAACTAATGAAAAACTGTTTTTT
CASSLSQGAATNEKLFF
>TRBJ2-5|14|TRBV28|NA|TRBD1
TGTGCTAGCCATACCCCTAGGACAGGGAAGACCCAGTACTTC
CASHTPRTGKTQYF
>TRBJ2-7|14|TRBV20-1|NA|NA
TGCAGTGCTAGAGATCCCCGGGAACCCTACGAGCAGTACTTC
CSARDPREPYEQYF
>TRBJ2-7|13|TRBV20-1|many|TRBD2
TGCAGTGCTAGTGGCGGGGGAACCTACGAGCAGTACTTC
CSASGGGTYEQYF
>TRBJ2-1|15|TRBV20-1|NA|TRBD2
TGCAGTGCTAGAACTAGCGGGAAGGGGTACAATGAGCAGTTCTTC
CSARTSGKGYNEQFF
>TRBJ2-7|18|TRBV6-5|few|NA
TGTGCCAGCAGTTACTCAACGGGGTCCACTAGTGGGAACTACGAGCAGTACTTC
CASSYSTGSTSGNYEQYF
>TRBJ2-3|19|TRBV14|NA|TRBD2
TGTGCCAGCAGCCATCTCCTGGGACTAGCGGGGGCTAGCACAGATACGCAGTATTTT
CASSHLLGLAGASTDTQYF
>TRBJ2-3|11|TRBV20-1|few|NA
TGCAGTGGGGGGCTAGCGGATACGCAGTATTTT
CSGGLADTQYF